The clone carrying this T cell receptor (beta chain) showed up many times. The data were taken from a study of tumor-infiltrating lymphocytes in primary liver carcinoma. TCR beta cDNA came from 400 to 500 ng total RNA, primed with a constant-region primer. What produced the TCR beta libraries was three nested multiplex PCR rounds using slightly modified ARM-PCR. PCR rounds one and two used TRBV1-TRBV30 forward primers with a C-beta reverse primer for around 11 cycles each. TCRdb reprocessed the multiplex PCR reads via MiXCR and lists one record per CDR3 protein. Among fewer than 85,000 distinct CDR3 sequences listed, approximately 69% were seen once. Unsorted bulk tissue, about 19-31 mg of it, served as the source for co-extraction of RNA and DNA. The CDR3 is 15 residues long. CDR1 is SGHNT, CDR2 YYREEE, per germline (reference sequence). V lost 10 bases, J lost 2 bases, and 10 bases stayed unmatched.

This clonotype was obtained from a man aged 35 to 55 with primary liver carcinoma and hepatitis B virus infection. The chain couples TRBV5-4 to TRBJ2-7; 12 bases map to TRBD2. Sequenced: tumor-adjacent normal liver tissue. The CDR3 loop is CASTSRTSGTYEQYF. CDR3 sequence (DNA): TGTGCCTCTACTTCCCGGACTAGCGGGACCTACGAGCAGTACTTC.